This T cell receptor (beta chain) comes out of a study of T cells in Graves' hyperthyroidism and ophthalmopathy. RNA transcripts were the template for amplifying TCR beta CDR3 regions. During a first-round RT-PCR of the TCR CDR3, the HTBI primer set was used. TCRdb re-analysed the multiplex PCR reads in MiXCR, keeping a single row per CDR3 protein. The sample lists 250,000 to 300,000 distinct CDR3 sequences, roughly 20% seen once, with under 45% in the top ten. The V gene lost 0 bases and the J gene lost 3 bases, with 11 bases spanning the gap. The CDR3 sequence is 15 residues long. Germline loops: CDR1 SGDLS, CDR2 YYNGEE. Exclusion of patients followed from uncontrolled infection, other autoimmune disease, pregnancy or lactation. Based on clinical symptoms, serum thyroxine and TRAb, thyroid ultrasound and orbital computed tomography, diagnoses were reached. Cells are PBMCs isolated from around 9.4 ml of fresh blood.

The sequencing sample was made of blood. This TCR was sampled from a man aged 50 to 59 with Graves' ophthalmopathy. The V gene is TRBV9, the J gene TRBJ2-3, with D perhaps being TRBD1 or TRBD2 (5 bases each). The CDR3 region is CASSVGGDATDTQYF. The CDR3 coding sequence is TGTGCCAGCAGCGTAGGTGGGGACGCTACAGATACGCAGTATTTT.